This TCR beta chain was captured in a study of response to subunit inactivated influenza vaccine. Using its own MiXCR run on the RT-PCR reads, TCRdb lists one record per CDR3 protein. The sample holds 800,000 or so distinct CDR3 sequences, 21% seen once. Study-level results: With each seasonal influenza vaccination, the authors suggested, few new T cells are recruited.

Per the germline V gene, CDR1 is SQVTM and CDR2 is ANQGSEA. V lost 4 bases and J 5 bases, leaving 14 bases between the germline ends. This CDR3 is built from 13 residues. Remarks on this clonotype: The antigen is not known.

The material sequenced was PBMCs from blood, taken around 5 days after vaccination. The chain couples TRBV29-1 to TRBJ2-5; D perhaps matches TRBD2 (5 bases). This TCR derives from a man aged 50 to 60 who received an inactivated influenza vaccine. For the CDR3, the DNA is TGCAGCGTTGGTCAGCGGATTGTGGAGACCCAGTACTTC. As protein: CSVGQRIVETQYF.